The source of this TCR beta chain is a study of early T cells in non-severe SARS-CoV-2 infection. At least ten counts were recorded for this clonotype. TCRdb redid the calling of the 5' RACE reads with MiXCR, one entry per CDR3 protein. The table includes tens of thousands of distinct CDR3 sequences, approximately 4.8% detected once. Looked up from germline, CDR1 is SQVTM and CDR2 is ANQGSEA. This CDR3 is built from 10 residues. Trimming pared 6 bases from V and 4 bases from J, leaving 5 bases between. The receptor comes from an adult who was a healthcare worker with PCR-confirmed SARS-CoV-2 infection or an uninfected control (not recorded which). The source material was whole blood. V and J are TRBV29-1 and TRBJ2-3; no reliable D call. Written as DNA, the CDR3 is TGCAGCGTCACCGCAGATACGCAGTATTTT. It codes for CSVTADTQYF.